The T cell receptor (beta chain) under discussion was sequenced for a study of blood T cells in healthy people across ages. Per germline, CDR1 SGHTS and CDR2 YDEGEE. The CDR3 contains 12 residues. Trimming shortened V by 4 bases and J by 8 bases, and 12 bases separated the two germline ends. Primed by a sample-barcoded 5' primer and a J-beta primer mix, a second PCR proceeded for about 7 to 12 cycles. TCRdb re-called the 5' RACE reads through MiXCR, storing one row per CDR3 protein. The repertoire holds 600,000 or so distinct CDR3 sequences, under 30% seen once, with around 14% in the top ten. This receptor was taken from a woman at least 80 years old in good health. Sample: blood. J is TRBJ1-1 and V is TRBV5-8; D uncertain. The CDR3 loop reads CASSVRLGEAFF. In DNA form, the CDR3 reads TGTGCCAGCAGCGTGAGGCTTGGGGAAGCTTTCTTT.